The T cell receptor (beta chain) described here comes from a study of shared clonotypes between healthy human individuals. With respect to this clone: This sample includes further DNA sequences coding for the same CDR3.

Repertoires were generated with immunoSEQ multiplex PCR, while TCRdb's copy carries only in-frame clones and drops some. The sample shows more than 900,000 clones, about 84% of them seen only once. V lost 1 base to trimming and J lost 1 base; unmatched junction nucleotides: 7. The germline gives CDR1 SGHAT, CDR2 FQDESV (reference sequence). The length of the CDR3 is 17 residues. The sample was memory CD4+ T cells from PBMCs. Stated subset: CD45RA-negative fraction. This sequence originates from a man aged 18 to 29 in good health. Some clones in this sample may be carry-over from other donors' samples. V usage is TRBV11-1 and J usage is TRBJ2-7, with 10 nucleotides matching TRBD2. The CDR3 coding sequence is TGTGCCAGCAGCTTAGAGGGGTGGACTAGCGGATCCTACGAGCAGTACTTC. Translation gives CASSLEGWTSGSYEQYF.